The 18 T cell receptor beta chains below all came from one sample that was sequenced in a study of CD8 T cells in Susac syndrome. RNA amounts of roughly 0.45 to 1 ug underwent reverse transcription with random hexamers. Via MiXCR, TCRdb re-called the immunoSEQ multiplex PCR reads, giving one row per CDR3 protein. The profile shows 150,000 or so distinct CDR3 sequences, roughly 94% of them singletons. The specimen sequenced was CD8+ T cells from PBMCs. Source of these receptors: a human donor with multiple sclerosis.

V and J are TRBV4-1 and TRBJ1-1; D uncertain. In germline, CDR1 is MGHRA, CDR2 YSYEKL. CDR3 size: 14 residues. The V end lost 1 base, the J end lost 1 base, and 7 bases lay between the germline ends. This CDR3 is CASSQGAANTEAFF. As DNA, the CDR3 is TGCGCCAGCAGCCAAGGGGCAGCGAACACTGAAGCTTTCTTT.

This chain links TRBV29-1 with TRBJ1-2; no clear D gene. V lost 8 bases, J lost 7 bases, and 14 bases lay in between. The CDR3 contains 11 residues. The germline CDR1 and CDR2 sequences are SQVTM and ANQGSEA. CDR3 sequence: CSLRTESGYTF. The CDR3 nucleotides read TGCAGCTTACGGACCGAGTCTGGCTACACCTTC.

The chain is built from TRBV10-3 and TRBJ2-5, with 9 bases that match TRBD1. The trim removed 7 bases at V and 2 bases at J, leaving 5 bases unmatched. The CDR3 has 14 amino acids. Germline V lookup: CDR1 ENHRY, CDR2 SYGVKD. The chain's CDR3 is CAIMSDRGQETQYF. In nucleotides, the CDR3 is TGTGCCATCATGTCGGACAGGGGACAAGAGACCCAGTACTTC.

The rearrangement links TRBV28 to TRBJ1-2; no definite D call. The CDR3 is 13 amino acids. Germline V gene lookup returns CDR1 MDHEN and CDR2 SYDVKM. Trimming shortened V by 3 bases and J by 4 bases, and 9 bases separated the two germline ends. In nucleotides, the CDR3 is TGTGCCAGCAGTTTGCGAGCAGTCTATGGCTACACCTTC. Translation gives CASSLRAVYGYTF.

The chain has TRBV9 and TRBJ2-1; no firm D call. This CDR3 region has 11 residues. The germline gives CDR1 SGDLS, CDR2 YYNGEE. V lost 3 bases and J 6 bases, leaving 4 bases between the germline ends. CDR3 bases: TGTGCCAGCAGCGGGCCCAATGAGCAGTTCTTC. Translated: CASSGPNEQFF. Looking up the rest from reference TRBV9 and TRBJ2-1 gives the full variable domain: DSGVTQTPKHLITATGQRVTLRCSPRSGDLSVYWYQQSLDQGLQFLIQYYNGEERAKGNILERFSAQQFPDLHSELNLSSLELGDSALYFCASSGPNEQFFGPGTRLTVL.

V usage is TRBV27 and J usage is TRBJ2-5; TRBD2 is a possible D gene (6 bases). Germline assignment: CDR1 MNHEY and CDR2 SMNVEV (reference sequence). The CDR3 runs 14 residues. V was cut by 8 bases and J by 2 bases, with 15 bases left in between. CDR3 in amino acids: CASANSRGQETQYF. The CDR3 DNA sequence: TGTGCCAGCGCCAACTCACGGGGGCAAGAGACCCAGTACTTC.

The CDR3 DNA sequence: TGTGCCAGCAGTTACGCCCGGGAGCGTAACTATGGCTACACCTTC. As protein: CASSYARERNYGYTF. The chain uses TRBV6-6 and TRBJ1-2; D unclear. Trimming stripped 2 bases from V and 1 base from J, with 11 bases between. The CDR3 runs to 15 residues. Germline V CDR1 and CDR2: MNHNY, SVGAGI (reference sequence).

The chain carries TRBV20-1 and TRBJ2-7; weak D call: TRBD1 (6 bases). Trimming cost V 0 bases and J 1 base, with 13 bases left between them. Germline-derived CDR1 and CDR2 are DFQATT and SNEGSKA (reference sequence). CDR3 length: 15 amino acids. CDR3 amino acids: CSARDPRTVSYEQYF. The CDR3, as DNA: TGCAGTGCTAGAGATCCCCGGACAGTTTCCTACGAGCAGTACTTC.

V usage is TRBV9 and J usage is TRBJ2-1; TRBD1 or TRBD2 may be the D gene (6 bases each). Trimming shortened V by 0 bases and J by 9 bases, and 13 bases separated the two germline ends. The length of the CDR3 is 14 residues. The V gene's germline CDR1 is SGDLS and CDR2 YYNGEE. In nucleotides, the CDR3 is TGTGCCAGCAGCGTAGCAGGGGTCGGGGGTGAGCAGTTCTTC. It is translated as CASSVAGVGGEQFF. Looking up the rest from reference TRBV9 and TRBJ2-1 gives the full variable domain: DSGVTQTPKHLITATGQRVTLRCSPRSGDLSVYWYQQSLDQGLQFLIQYYNGEERAKGNILERFSAQQFPDLHSELNLSSLELGDSALYFCASSVAGVGGEQFFGPGTRLTVL.

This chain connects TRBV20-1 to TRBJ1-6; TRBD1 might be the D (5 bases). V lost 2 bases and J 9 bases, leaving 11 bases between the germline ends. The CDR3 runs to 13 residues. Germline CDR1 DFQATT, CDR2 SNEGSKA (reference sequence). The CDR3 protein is CSARSGGGSPLHF. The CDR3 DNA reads TGCAGTGCTAGATCCGGGGGAGGTTCACCCCTCCACTTT.

CDR3 nucleotides: TGTGCCAGCAGTTACTCCCGGACAGGGGGAATGCACGGCTACACCTTC. Its protein is CASSYSRTGGMHGYTF. This chain connects TRBV6-6 to TRBJ1-2; 10 bases agree with TRBD1. The ends lost 0 bases at V and 8 bases at J; junction bases unmatched: 9. Germline CDR1 and CDR2: MNHNY and SVGAGI (reference sequence). The CDR3 consists of 16 residues.

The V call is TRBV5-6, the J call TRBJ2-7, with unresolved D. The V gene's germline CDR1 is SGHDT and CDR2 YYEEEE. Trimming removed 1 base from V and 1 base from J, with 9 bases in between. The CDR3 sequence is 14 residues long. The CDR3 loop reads CASSLLKGSYEQYF. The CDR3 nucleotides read TGTGCCAGCAGCTTGTTGAAGGGTTCCTACGAGCAGTACTTC.

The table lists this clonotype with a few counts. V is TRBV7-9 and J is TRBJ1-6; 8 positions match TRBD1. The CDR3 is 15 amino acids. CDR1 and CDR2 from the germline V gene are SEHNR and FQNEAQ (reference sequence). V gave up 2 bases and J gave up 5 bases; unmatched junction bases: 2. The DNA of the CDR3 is TGTGCCAGCAGCTTACCGGGACAGGATAATTCACCCCTCCACTTT. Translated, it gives CASSLPGQDNSPLHF.

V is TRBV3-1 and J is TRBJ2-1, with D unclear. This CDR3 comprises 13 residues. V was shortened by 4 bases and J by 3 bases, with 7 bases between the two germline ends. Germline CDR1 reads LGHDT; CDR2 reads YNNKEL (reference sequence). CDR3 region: CASSLTVYNEQFF. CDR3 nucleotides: TGTGCCAGCAGCCTTACGGTCTACAATGAGCAGTTCTTC.

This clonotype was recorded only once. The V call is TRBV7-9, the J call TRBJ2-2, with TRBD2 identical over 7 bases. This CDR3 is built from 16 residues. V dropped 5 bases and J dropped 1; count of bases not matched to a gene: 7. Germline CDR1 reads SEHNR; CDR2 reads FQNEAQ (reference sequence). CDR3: CASSDAGEWNTGELFF. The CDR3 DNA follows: TGTGCCAGCAGCGACGCGGGAGAATGGAACACCGGGGAGCTGTTTTTT.

CDR3 sequence reads: CASPTVTGELFF. In DNA form, the CDR3 reads TGTGCTAGCCCGACAGTGACCGGGGAGCTGTTTTTT. The rearrangement links TRBV12-5 to TRBJ2-2; possible D gene TRBD1, 5 bases. This CDR3 region has 12 residues. V lost 9 bases, J lost 5 bases, and 10 bases lay in between. Germline-derived CDR1 and CDR2 are LGHNT and FRNRAP.

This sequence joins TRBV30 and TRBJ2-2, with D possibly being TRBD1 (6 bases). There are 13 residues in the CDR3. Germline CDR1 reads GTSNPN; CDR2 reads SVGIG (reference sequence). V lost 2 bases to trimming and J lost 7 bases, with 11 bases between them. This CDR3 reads CAWSWTADGELFF. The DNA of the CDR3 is TGTGCCTGGAGTTGGACAGCCGACGGGGAGCTGTTTTTT. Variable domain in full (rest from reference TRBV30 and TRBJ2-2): SQTIHQWPATLVQPVGSPLSLECTVEGTSNPNLYWYRQAAGRGLQLLFYSVGIGQISSEVPQNLSASRPQDRQFILSSKKLLLSDSGFYLCAWSWTADGELFFGEGSRLTVL.

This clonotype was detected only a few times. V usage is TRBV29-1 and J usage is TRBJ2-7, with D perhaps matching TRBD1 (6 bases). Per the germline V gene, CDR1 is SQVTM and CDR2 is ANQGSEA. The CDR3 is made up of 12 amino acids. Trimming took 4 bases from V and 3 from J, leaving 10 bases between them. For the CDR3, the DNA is TGCAGCGTTGTGCTCAGGGGCTACGAGCAGTACTTC. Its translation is CSVVLRGYEQYF.